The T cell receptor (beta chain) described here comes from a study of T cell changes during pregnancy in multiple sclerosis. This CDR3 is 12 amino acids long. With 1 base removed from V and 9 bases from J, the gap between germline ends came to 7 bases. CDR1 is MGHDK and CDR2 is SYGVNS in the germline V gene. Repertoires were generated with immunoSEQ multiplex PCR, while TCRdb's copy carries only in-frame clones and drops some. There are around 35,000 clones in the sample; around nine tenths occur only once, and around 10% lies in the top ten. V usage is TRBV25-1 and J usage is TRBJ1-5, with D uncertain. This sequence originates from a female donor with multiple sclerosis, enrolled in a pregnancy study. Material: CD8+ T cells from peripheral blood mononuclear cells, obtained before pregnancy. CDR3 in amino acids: CASSESSGPQHF. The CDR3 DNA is TGTGCCAGCAGTGAATCATCCGGGCCCCAGCATTTT.